These 10 T cell receptor beta chains share one sample of origin, sequenced in a study of T cell responses to AZD1222 COVID-19 vaccine (dated by TCRdb to the early 2020s). The library was built by means of the immunoSEQ multiplex PCR assay. What TCRdb holds here is the immuneACCESS table cut down to in-frame rearrangements. Part of the clones is not present; checked against another copy, under half of the missing clones reflect an unresolved V gene, and the others are unexplained. The sample table lists some 150,000 clones, roughly nine tenths of them with a count of one. The top ten clonotypes cover approximately 19% of the sample. The time point label, read with the paper, signifies: baseline before first vaccination. The sample consisted of peripheral blood, taken on day 0 of AZD1222 vaccination. These receptors were obtained from an adult in good health.

This clone was detected only once. The chain's CDR3 is CASSQARLGGSRETQYF. CDR3 nucleotides: TGCGCCAGCAGCCAAGCACGTTTGGGCGGGAGCCGAGAGACCCAGTACTTC. The V gene is TRBV4-3, the J gene TRBJ2-5; 7 bases are shared with TRBD2. J gave up 4 bases and V 1 base, and 12 bases lay outside the gene matches. Germline V lookup: CDR1 LGHNA, CDR2 YSLEER. The CDR3 totals 17 residues.

This clone was recorded once. V is TRBV5-1 and J is TRBJ1-1; unclear D gene. The V gene lost 0 bases and the J gene lost 11 bases, with 11 bases spanning the gap. The CDR3 spans 12 residues. In germline, CDR1 is SGHRS, CDR2 YFSETQ. CDR3 sequence (DNA): TGCGCCAGCAGCTTGGAGATTGGGAAGGCTTTCTTT. This translates into CASSLEIGKAFF.

The chain employs TRBV28 and TRBJ1-1, with D unresolved. Trimming stripped 4 bases from V and 2 bases from J, with 14 bases between. Germline V CDR1 and CDR2: MDHEN, SYDVKM. The CDR3 is 15 residues long. The chain's CDR3 is CASSSPGGTNTEAFF. The CDR3 nucleotides are TGTGCCAGCAGTTCCCCAGGAGGTACAAACACTGAAGCTTTCTTT.

This clone has more than one count but fewer than ten. The CDR3 DNA is TGTGCCAGCAGGGCTGAGCCCAACACTGAAGCTTTCTTT. Its protein is CASRAEPNTEAFF. The V gene is TRBV5-4, the J gene TRBJ1-1, with no clear D. Per the germline V gene, CDR1 is SGHNT and CDR2 is YYREEE (reference sequence). The CDR3 has 13 residues. With 5 bases removed from V and 2 bases from J, the gap between germline ends came to 10 bases.

The J gene is TRBJ1-4, the V gene TRBV9; tentative D call: TRBD1 (5 bases). This CDR3 has 14 residues. Germline V gene lookup returns CDR1 SGDLS and CDR2 YYNGEE. V was clipped by 4 bases and J by 2 bases, with 9 bases between them. CDR3 amino acids: CASSPGGTNEKLFF. The DNA of the CDR3 is TGTGCCAGCAGCCCTGGGGGGACTAATGAAAAACTGTTTTTT.

The rearrangement uses TRBV5-4 and TRBJ2-5, with D unclear. The ends were cut back, 2 bases at V and 3 bases at J, with 8 bases in the middle. Germline CDR1 reads SGHNT; CDR2 reads YYREEE (reference sequence). The CDR3 is 13 residues long. CDR3 region: CASSLNRKETQYF. DNA of the CDR3: TGTGCCAGCAGCTTAAATAGAAAAGAGACCCAGTACTTC.

The rearrangement joins TRBV19 to TRBJ1-2, with D possibly matching TRBD1 (5 bases). The germline CDR1 and CDR2 sequences are LNHDA and SQIVND (reference sequence). The CDR3 runs to 15 residues. Trimming left V 3 bases short and J 5 bases short, with 16 bases between. The CDR3 here is CASSMGLSGGYGYTF. The CDR3 nucleotides read TGTGCCAGTAGTATGGGACTTTCCGGAGGTTATGGCTACACCTTC. Combining the CDR3 with reference TRBV19 and TRBJ1-2 gives the whole variable domain DGGITQSPKYLFRKEGQNVTLSCEQNLNHDAMYWYRQDPGQGLRLIYYSQIVNDFQKGDIAEGYSVSREKKESFPLTVTSAQKNPTAFYLCASSMGLSGGYGYTFGSGTRLTVV.

The chain has TRBV18 and TRBJ1-1; 7 bases line up with TRBD1. The V and J ends lost 3 bases and 5 bases, in that order; junction bases with no gene match: 9. The CDR3 contains 15 residues. Germline values: CDR1 KGHSH, CDR2 LQKENI. The CDR3 reads CASSPQGVSGTEAFF. The CDR3 nucleotides read TGTGCCAGCTCACCGCAGGGGGTAAGTGGGACTGAAGCTTTCTTT. Combining the CDR3 with reference TRBV18 and TRBJ1-1 gives the whole variable domain NAGVMQNPRHLVRRRGQEARLRCSPMKGHSHVYWYRQLPEEGLKFMVYLQKENIIDESGMPKERFSAEFPKEGPSILRIQQVVRGDSAAYFCASSPQGVSGTEAFFGQGTRLTVV.

The CDR3 DNA follows: TGCGCCAGCAGCCCCGGGACAGGGACTGAAGCTTTCTTT. Its protein product is CASSPGTGTEAFF. The genes are TRBV10-1 and TRBJ1-1, with 9 bases fitting TRBD1. The CDR3 sequence is 13 residues long. Germline V gene data show CDR1 as WNHNN and CDR2 as SYGVQD (reference sequence). J gave up 5 bases and V 6 bases, and 4 bases lay outside the gene matches.

This clone has only one observation. The rearrangement links TRBV6-5 to TRBJ1-5, with a weak D call TRBD1 (5 bases). Trimming removed 0 bases at V and 6 bases at J, with 9 bases between. Germline V gives CDR1 MNHEY, CDR2 SVGAGI. The CDR3 has 14 amino acids. The CDR3 DNA sequence: TGTGCCAGCAGTTACTCGAGTGGGGGTCAGCCCCAGCATTTT. It specifies CASSYSSGGQPQHF.